This T cell receptor (beta chain) was documented in a study of response to subunit inactivated influenza vaccine. There are 15 residues in the CDR3. Trimming cost V 0 bases and J 9 bases; bases outside gene matches: 3. CDR1 and CDR2 (germline): MNHEY, SVGAGI. One entry per CDR3 protein results from TCRdb running MiXCR on the RT-PCR reads. The sample includes about 570,000 distinct CDR3 sequences, 11% of them seen just once. These same records also appear under a second study, on T cells expressing NK-cell markers. As that study records: Production of TCR beta cDNA relied on 5'RACE template switching with UMIs.

Here the sequenced sample was PBMCs from blood, taken on the day of vaccination. The V call is TRBV6-5, the J call TRBJ2-1; 12 bases are a match to TRBD2. The TCR originated in a man between 45 and 60 years old who received an inactivated influenza vaccine. CDR3 in amino acids: CASSYSGLAGAEQFF. The CDR3, as DNA: TGTGCCAGCAGTTACTCGGGACTAGCGGGCGCTGAGCAGTTCTTC.